This T cell receptor beta chain originates from a study of blood T cell repertoires in COVID-19. Only in-frame clones appear in the TCRdb table, and some are missing; sequencing was by immunoSEQ multiplex PCR. Of about 120,000 clones listed, about nine tenths are singletons. The CDR3 runs 14 residues. CDR1 SGHNT and CDR2 YYREEE come from the germline V gene (reference sequence). V shed 3 bases and J shed 2 bases, with 12 bases lying between them. The clonotype was recovered from a woman aged 65 to 85 with acute or convalescent COVID-19. The sequenced sample consisted of peripheral blood. This chain connects TRBV5-4 to TRBJ2-7; D is unclear. Here the CDR3 DNA reads TGTGCCAGCAGCTCATACGGAGCCACCTACGAGCAGTACTTC. Residues: CASSSYGATYEQYF.